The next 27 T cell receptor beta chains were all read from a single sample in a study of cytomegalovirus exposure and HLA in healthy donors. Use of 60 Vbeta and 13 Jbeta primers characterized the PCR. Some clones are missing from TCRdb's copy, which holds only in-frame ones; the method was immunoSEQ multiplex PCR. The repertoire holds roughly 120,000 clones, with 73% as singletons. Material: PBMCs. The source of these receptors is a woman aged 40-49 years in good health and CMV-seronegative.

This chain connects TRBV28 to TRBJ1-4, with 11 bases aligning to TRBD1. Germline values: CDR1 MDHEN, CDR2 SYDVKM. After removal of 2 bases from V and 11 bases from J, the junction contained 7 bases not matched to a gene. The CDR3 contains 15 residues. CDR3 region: CASSLAGTGGTKLFF. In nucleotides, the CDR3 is TGTGCCAGCAGTTTAGCCGGGACAGGGGGAACTAAACTGTTTTTT.

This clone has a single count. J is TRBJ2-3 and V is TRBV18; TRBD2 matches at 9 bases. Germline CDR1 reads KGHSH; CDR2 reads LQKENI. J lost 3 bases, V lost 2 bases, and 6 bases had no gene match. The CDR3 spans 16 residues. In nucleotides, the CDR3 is TGTGCCAGCTCACCATCCTTAGCGGGGGTGACAGATACGCAGTATTTT. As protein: CASSPSLAGVTDTQYF.

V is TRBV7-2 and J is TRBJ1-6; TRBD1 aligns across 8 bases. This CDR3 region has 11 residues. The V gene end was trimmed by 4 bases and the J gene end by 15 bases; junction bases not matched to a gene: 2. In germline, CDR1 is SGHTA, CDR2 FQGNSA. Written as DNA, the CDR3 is TGTGCCAGCAGCTCGGGACAGGTCCTCCACTTT. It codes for CASSSGQVLHF.

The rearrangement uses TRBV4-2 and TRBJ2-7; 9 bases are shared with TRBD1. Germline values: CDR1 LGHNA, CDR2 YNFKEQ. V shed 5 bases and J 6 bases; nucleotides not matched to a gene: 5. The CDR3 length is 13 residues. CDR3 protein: CASSIGQGFEQYF. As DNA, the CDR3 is TGTGCCAGCAGCATAGGACAGGGGTTCGAGCAGTACTTC.

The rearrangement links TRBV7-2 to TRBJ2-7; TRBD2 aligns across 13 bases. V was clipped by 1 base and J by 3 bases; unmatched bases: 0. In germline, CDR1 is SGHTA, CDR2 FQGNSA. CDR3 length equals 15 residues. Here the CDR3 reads CASSLGTSGSYEQYF. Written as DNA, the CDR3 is TGTGCCAGCAGCTTAGGGACTAGCGGGAGCTACGAGCAGTACTTC. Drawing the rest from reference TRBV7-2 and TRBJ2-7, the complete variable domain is GAGVSQSPSNKVTEKGKDVELRCDPISGHTALYWYRQSLGQGLEFLIYFQGNSAPDKSGLPSDRFSAERTGGSVSTLTIQRTQQEDSAVYLCASSLGTSGSYEQYFGPGTRLTVT.

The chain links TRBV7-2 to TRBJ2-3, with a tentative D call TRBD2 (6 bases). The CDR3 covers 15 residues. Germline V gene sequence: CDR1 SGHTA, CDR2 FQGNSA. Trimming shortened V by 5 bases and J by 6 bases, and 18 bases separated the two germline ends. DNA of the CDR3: TGTGCCAGCAGCCCCGCGTCCGGGAGCGGTGATACGCAGTATTTT. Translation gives CASSPASGSGDTQYF.

CDR3 sequence: CASSYQGQGGVYGYTF. The DNA for the CDR3 is TGTGCCAGCAGTTACCAGGGACAGGGTGGGGTCTATGGCTACACCTTC. The rearrangement links TRBV6-5 to TRBJ1-2; 9 bases map to TRBD1. The CDR3 extends over 16 amino acids. V lost 2 bases and J lost 4; bases outside the gene matches: 8. Germline-derived CDR1 and CDR2 are MNHEY and SVGAGI.

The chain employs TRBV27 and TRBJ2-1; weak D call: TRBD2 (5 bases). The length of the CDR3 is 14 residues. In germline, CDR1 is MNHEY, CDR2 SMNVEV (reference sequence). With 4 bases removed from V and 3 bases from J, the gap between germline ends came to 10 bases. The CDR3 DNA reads TGTGCCAGCAGTTCCGGACTTTTCTACAATGAGCAGTTCTTC. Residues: CASSSGLFYNEQFF.

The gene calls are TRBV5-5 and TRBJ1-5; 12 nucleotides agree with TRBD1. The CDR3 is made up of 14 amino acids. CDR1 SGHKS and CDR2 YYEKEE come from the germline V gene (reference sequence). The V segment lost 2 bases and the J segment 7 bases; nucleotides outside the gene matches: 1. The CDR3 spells CASSLGTGGQPQHF. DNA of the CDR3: TGTGCCAGCAGCTTAGGGACAGGGGGCCAGCCCCAGCATTTT.

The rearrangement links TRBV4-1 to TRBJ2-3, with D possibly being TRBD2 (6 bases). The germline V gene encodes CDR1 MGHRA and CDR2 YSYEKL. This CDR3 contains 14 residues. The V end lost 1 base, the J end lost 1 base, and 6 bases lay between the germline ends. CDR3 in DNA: TGCGCCAGCAGCCAAGGCGGGGGCACAGATACGCAGTATTTT. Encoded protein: CASSQGGGTDTQYF.

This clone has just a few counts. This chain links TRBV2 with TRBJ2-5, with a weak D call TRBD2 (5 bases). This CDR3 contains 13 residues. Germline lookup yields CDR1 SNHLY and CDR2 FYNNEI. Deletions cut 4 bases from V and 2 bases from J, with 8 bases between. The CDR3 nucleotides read TGTGCCAGCAGTGGGACTCAACAAGAGACCCAGTACTTC. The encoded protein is CASSGTQQETQYF.

The chain's CDR3 is CASSSRDRGYEQYF. CDR3 coding DNA: TGTGCCAGCAGCTCCCGGGACAGGGGGTACGAGCAGTACTTC. The J gene is TRBJ2-7, the V gene TRBV11-2, with 11 bases that match TRBD1. This CDR3 has 14 residues. Germline V gene lookup returns CDR1 SGHAT and CDR2 FQNNGV. V shed 4 bases and J 4 bases; nucleotides not matched to a gene: 3. The full variable domain, rest sourced from reference TRBV11-2 and TRBJ2-7, is EAGVAQSPRYKIIEKRQSVAFWCNPISGHATLYWYQQILGQGPKLLIQFQNNGVVDDSQLPKDRFSAERLKGVDSTLKIQPAKLEDSAVYLCASSSRDRGYEQYFGPGTRLTVT.

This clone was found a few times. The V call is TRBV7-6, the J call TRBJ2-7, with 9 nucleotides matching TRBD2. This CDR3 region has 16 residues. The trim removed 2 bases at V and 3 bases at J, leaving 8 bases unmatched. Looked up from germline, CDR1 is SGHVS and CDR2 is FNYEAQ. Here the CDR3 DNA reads TGTGCCAGCAGCTTACCCAGCGGGGGGCTAAGCTACGAGCAGTACTTC. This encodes CASSLPSGGLSYEQYF.

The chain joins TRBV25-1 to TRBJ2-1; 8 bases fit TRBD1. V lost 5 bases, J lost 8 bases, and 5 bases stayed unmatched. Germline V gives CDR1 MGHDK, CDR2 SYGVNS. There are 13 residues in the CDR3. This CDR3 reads CASSRTGGYEQFF. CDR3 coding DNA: TGTGCCAGCAGTCGAACAGGGGGGTATGAGCAGTTCTTC.

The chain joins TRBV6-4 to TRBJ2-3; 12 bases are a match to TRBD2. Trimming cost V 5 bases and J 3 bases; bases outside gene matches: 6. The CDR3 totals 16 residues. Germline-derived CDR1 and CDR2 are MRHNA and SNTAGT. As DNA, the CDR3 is TGTGCCAGCAGTCTGACTAGCGGGGGAGGAACAGATACGCAGTATTTT. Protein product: CASSLTSGGGTDTQYF.

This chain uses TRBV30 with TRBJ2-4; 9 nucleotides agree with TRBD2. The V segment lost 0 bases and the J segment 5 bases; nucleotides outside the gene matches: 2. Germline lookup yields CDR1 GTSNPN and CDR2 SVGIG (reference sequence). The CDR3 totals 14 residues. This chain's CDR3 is CAWSVASGENIQYF. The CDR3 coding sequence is TGTGCCTGGAGTGTCGCTAGCGGGGAAAACATTCAGTACTTC.

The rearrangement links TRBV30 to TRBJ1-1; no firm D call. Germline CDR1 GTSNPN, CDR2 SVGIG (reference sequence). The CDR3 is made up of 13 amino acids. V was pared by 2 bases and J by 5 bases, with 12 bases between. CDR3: CAWSRGFGTEAFF. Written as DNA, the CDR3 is TGTGCCTGGAGTAGAGGGTTTGGAACTGAAGCTTTCTTT.

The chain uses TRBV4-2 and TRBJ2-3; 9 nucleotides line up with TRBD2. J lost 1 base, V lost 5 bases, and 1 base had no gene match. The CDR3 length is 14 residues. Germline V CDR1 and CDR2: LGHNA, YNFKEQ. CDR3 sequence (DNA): TGTGCCAGCAGCGGCGGGGGGGGCACAGATACGCAGTATTTT. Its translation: CASSGGGGTDTQYF.

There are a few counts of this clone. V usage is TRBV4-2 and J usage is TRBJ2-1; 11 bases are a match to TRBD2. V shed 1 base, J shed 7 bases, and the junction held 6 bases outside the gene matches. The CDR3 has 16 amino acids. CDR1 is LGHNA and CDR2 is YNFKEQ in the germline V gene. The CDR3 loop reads CASSQGSSGRINEQFF. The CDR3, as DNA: TGTGCCAGCAGCCAAGGGTCTAGCGGGAGGATAAATGAGCAGTTCTTC.

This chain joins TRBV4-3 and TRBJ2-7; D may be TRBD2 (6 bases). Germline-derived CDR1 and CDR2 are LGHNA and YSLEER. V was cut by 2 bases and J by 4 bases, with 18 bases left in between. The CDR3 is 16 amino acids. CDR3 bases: TGCGCCAGCAGCCAATTCGGGGGAGGAGGCCTTTACGAGCAGTACTTC. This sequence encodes CASSQFGGGGLYEQYF.

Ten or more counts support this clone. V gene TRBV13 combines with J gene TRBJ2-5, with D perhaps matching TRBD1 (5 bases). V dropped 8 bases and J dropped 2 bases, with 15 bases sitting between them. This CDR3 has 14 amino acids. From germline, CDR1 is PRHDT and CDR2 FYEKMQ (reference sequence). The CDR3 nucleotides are TGTGCCAGCGGTAACTGGACATTACAAGAGACCCAGTACTTC. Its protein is CASGNWTLQETQYF.

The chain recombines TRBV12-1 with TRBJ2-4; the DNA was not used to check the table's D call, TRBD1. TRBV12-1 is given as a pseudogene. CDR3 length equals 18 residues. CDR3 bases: TGTGCCAGCAGCCGTATTCCCAATGGGGACAAGGCCAAAAACATTCAGTACTTC. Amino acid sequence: CASSRIPNGDKAKNIQYF.

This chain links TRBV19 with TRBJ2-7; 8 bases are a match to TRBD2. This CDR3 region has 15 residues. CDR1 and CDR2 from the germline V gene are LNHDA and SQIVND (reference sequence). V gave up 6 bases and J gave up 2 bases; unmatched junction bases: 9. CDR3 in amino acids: CASRRTPGGAYEQYF. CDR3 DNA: TGTGCCAGTAGGCGAACCCCCGGGGGGGCCTACGAGCAGTACTTC.

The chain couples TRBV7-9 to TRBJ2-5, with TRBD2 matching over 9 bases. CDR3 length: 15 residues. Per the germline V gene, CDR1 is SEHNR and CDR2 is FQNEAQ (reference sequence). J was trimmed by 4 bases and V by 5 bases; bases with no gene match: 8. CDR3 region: CASSPKREVLETQYF. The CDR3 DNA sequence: TGTGCCAGCAGCCCTAAGCGGGAGGTTCTAGAGACCCAGTACTTC.

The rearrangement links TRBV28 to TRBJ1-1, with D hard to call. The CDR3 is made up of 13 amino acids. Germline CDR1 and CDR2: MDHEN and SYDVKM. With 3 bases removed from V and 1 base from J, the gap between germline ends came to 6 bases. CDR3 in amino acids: CASSFNRNTEAFF. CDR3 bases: TGTGCCAGCAGTTTTAACAGGAACACTGAAGCTTTCTTT.

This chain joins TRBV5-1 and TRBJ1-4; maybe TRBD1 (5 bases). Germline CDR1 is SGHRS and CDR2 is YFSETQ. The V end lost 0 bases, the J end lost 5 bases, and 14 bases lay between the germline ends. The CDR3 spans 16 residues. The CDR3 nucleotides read TGCGCCAGCAGCTTGGGCTCCGTGTCAGGGAATGAAAAACTGTTTTTT. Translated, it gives CASSLGSVSGNEKLFF.

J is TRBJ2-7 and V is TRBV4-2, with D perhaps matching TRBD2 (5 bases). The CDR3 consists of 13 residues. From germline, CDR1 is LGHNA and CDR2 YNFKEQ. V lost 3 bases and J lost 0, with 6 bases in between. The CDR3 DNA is TGTGCCAGCAGCCATGGGAGCTCCTACGAGCAGTACTTC. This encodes CASSHGSSYEQYF.